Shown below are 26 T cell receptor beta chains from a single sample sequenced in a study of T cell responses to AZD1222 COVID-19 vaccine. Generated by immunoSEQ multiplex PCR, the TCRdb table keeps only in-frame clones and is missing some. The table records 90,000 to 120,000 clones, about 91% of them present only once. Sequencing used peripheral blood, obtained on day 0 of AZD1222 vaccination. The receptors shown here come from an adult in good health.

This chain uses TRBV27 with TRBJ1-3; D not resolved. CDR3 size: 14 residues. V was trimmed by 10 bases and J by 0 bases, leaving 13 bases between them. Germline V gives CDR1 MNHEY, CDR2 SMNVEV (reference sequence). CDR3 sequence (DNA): TGTGCCACCAAAACAGCGAACTCTGGAAACACCATATATTTT. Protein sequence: CATKTANSGNTIYF.

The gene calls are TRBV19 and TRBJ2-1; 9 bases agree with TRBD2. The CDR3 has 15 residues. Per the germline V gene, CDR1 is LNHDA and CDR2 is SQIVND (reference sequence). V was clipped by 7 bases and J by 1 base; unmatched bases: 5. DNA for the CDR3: TGTGCCAGTACCAGAGCGGGGGGATCCTACAATGAGCAGTTCTTC. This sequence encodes CASTRAGGSYNEQFF.

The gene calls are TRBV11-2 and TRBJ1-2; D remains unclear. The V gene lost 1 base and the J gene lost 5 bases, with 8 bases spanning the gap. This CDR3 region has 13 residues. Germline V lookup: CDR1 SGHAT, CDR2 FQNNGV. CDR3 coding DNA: TGTGCCAGCAGCTTAGGGAGTGGGTATGGCTACACCTTC. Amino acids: CASSLGSGYGYTF.

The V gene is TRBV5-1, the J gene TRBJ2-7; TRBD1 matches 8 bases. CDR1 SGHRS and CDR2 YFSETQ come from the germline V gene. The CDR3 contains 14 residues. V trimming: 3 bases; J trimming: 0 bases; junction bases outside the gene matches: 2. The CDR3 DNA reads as TGCGCCAGCAGCTCGACAGGGGCCTCCTACGAGCAGTACTTC. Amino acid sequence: CASSSTGASYEQYF.

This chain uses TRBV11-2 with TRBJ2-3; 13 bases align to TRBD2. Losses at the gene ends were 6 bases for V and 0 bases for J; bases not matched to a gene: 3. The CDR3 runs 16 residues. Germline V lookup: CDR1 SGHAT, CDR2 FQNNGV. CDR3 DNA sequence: TGTGCCAGCAGACTAGCGGGGGGGCTGAGCACAGATACGCAGTATTTT. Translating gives CASRLAGGLSTDTQYF.

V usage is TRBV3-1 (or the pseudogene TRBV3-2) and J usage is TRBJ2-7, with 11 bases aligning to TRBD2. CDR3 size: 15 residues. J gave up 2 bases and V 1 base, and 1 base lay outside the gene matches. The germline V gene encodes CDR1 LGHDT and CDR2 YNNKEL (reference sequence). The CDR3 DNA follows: TGTGCCAGCAGCCAAGGACTAGCGGGGACCTACGAGCAGTACTTC. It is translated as CASSQGLAGTYEQYF.

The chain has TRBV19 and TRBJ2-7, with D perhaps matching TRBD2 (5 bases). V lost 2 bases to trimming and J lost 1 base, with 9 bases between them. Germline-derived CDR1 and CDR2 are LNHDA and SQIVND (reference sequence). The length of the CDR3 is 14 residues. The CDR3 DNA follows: TGTGCCAGTAGTATATCGTGGGAGTCCTACGAGCAGTACTTC. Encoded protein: CASSISWESYEQYF.

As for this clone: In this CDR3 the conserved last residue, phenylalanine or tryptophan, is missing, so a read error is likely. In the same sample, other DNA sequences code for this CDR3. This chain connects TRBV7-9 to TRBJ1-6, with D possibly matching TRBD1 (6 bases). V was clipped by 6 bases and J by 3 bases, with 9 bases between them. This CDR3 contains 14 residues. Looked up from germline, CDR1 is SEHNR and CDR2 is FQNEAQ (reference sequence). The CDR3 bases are TGTGCCAGCAGTTCGGACAGCTATAATTCACCCCTCCACCTT. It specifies CASSSDSYNSPLHL.

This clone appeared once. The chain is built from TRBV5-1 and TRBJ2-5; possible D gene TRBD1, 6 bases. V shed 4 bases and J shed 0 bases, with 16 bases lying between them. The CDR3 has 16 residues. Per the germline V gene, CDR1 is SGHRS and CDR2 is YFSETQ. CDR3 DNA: TGCGCCAGCAGCGCCAGGGGTCCCACCAACCAAGAGACCCAGTACTTC. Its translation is CASSARGPTNQETQYF.

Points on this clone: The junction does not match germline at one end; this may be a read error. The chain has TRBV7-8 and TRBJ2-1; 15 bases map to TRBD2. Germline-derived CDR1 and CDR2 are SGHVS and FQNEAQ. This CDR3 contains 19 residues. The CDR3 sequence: CASSLALWTSGGVLNEQFF. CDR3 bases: TGTGCCAGTAGCTTAGCGCTTTGGACTAGCGGGGGGGTTCTAAATGAGCAGTTCTTC.

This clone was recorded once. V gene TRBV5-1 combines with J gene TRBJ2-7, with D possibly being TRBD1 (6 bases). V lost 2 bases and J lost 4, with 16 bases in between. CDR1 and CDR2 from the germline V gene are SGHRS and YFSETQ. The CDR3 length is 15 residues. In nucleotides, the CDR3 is TGCGCCAGCAGCTTCCGTGGGGACAACTCATACGAGCAGTACTTC. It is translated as CASSFRGDNSYEQYF.

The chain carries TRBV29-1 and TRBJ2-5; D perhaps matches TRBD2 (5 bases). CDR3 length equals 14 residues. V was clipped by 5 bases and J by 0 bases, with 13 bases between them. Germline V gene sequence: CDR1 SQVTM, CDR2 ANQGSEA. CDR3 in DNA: TGCAGCGTTCGAACTTCGGGGAACCAAGAGACCCAGTACTTC. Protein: CSVRTSGNQETQYF.

CDR3 sequence (DNA): TGTGCCAGCAGCTTAGATGTTGTGGGACAGACGAACACCGGGGAGCTGTTTTTT. As protein: CASSLDVVGQTNTGELFF. V is TRBV11-3 and J is TRBJ2-2; 7 nucleotides line up with TRBD1. Germline V gene data show CDR1 as SGHNT and CDR2 as YENEEA. V dropped 0 bases and J dropped 0; count of bases not matched to a gene: 7. This CDR3 is built from 18 residues.

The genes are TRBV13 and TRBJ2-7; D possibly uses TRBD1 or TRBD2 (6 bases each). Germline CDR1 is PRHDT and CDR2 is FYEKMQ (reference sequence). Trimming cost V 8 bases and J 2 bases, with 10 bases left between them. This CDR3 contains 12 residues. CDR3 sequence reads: CASGGGTYEQYF. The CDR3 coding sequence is TGTGCCAGCGGGGGCGGGACCTACGAGCAGTACTTC. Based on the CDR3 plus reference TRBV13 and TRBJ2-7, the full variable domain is AAGVIQSPRHLIKEKRETATLKCYPIPRHDTVYWYQQGPGQDPQFLISFYEKMQSDKGSIPDRFSAQQFSDYHSELNMSSLELGDSALYFCASGGGTYEQYFGPGTRLTVT.

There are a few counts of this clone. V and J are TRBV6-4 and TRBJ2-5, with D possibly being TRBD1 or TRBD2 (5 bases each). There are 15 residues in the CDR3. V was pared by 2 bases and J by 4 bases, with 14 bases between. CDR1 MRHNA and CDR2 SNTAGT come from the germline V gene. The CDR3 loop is CASSDRAGAVETQYF. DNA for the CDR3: TGTGCCAGCAGTGACCGAGCCGGGGCGGTAGAGACCCAGTACTTC.

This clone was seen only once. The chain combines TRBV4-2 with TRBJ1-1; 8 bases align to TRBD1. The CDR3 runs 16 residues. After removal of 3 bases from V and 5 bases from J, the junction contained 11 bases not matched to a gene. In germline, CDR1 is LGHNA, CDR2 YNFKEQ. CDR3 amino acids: CASSQVGQGRATEAFF. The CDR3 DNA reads TGTGCCAGCAGCCAGGTAGGACAGGGACGCGCTACTGAAGCTTTCTTT.

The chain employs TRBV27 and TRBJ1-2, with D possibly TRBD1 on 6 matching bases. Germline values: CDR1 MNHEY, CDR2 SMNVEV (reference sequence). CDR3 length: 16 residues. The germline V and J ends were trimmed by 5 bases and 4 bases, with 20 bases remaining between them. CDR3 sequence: CASSVSTGTTAYGYTF. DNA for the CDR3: TGTGCCAGCAGTGTTTCCACCGGGACAACGGCCTATGGCTACACCTTC.

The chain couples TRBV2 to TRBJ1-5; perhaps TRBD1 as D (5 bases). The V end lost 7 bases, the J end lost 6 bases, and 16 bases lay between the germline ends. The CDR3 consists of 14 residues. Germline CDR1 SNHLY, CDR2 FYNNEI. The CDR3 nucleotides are TGTGCCAGCAAGGTTGGGGTCGGGGGTCAGCCCCAGCATTTT. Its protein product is CASKVGVGGQPQHF.

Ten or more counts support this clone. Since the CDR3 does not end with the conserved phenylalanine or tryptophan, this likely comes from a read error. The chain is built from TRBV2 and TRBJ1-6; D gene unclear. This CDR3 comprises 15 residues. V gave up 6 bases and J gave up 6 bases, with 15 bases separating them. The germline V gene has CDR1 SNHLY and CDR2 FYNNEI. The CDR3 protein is CASRVPGTFNSPLHL. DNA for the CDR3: TGTGCCAGCAGAGTTCCCGGAACGTTTAATTCACCCCTCCACCTT.

For the CDR3, the DNA is TGTGCCAGCAGCGTAGGACAGTTGGGCTATGGCTACACCTTC. Its protein is CASSVGQLGYGYTF. This rearrangement joins TRBV9 to TRBJ1-2; tentative D call: TRBD1 (5 bases). Trimming cost V 0 bases and J 4 bases, with 10 bases left between them. The CDR3 is made up of 14 amino acids. The germline V gene has CDR1 SGDLS and CDR2 YYNGEE.

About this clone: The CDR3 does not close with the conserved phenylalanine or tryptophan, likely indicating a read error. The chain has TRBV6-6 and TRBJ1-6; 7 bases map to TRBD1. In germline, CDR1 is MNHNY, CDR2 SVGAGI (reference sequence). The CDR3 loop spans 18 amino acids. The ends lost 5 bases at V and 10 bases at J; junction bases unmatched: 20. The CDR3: CASSLTGAGGSVESPLHL. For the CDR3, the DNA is TGTGCCAGCAGTCTCACAGGGGCGGGGGGGTCAGTAGAATCACCCCTCCACCTT.

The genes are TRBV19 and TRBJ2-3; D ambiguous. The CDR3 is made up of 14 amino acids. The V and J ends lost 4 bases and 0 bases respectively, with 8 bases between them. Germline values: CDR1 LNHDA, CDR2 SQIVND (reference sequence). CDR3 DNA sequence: TGTGCCAGTAGTACACTTATTAGCACAGATACGCAGTATTTT. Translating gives CASSTLISTDTQYF.

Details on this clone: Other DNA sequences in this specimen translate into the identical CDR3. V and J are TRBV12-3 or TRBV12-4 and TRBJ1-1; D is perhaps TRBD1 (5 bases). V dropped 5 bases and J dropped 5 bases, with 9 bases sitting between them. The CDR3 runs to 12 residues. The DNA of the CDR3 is TGTGCCAGCAGTCGGACATTGACTGAAGCTTTCTTT. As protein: CASSRTLTEAFF.

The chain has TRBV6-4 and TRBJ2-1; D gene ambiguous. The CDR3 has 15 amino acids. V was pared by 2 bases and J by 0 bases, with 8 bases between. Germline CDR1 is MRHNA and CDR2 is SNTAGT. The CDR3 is CASSDSSGSYNEQFF. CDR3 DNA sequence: TGTGCCAGCAGTGACAGCAGTGGCTCCTACAATGAGCAGTTCTTC.

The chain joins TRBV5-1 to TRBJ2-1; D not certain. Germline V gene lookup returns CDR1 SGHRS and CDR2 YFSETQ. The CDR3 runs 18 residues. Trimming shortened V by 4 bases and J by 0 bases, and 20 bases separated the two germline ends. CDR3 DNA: TGCGCCAGCAGCGTAGTTCGTTACAGTGATAGCTCCTACAATGAGCAGTTCTTC. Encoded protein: CASSVVRYSDSSYNEQFF.

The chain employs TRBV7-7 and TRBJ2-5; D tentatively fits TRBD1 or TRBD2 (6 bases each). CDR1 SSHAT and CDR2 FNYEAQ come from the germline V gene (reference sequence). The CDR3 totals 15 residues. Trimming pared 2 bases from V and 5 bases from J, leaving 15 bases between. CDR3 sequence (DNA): TGTGCCAGCAGCTTAAGCGTCGGGGGCCGGGAGACCCAGTACTTC. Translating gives CASSLSVGGRETQYF.